The present T cell receptor beta chain was sequenced within a study of T cell responses to AZD1222 COVID-19 vaccine. Study outcomes and limitations: Without day 14 samples, only post-peak T cell repertoires were studied. Among vaccine-associated CD4 TCRs, coverage spanned spike, with dominance at 160-218 and 743-854. A mostly white British donor set with more females was recruited, and clonal diversity was possibly underestimated.

Trimming shortened V by 4 bases and J by 7 bases, and 19 bases separated the two germline ends. The CDR3 is 15 amino acids. Germline-derived CDR1 and CDR2 are DFQATT and SNEGSKA (reference sequence). Generated by immunoSEQ multiplex PCR, the TCRdb table keeps only in-frame clones and is missing some. This sample yields about 260,000 clones, of which approximately 95% are seen a single time; 0.55% belongs to the top ten. Points on this clone: Its antigen is not known.

The genes are TRBV20-1 and TRBJ1-4; TRBD1 might be the D (6 bases). The sequencing here drew on peripheral blood, taken on day 0 of AZD1222 vaccination. This sequence was found in an adult in good health. CDR3 DNA sequence: TGCAGTGCTATTGAGGGGGGGTCAATCGGTGAAAAACTGTTTTTT. It encodes CSAIEGGSIGEKLFF.